The 24 T cell receptor beta chains listed next were all sequenced from one sample in a study of blood T cell repertoires in COVID-19 (dated by TCRdb to about 2020). Libraries were constructed by the immunoSEQ multiplex PCR assay. TCRdb limited this immuneACCESS table to in-frame rearrangements with V and J called. A share of clones is missing; checked studies link under half to unresolved V genes, and the rest is unexplained. The sample table lists 150,000 or so clones, around 80% of them with a count of one. In total, the top ten clones hold roughly 5% of the sample. The sequenced material came from PBMCs or T cells enriched from blood (not recorded which). The receptors were sampled from a man between 70 and 80 years old who had been exposed to COVID-19.

The genes are TRBV30 and TRBJ1-1; 10 positions agree with TRBD1. The V and J ends lost 4 bases and 3 bases, in that order; junction bases with no gene match: 8. The germline V gene has CDR1 GTSNPN and CDR2 SVGIG (reference sequence). CDR3 length: 15 residues. The chain's CDR3 is CAWIRSGQGDTEAFF. The CDR3 nucleotides read TGTGCCTGGATCCGATCAGGACAGGGGGACACTGAAGCTTTCTTT.

This chain uses TRBV19 with TRBJ2-7; 11 bases map to TRBD1. The CDR3 covers 19 residues. Unmatched junction bases numbered 18, after V lost 6 bases and J lost 2 bases. Germline CDR1 reads LNHDA; CDR2 reads SQIVND (reference sequence). The CDR3 nucleotides read TGTGCCAGTAGCCTTGGGGCCTACCGTGGACAGGGGGCCGCCTACGAGCAGTACTTC. Its protein product is CASSLGAYRGQGAAYEQYF.

This clone was seen many times. CDR3 sequence reads: CASRGGYSQPQHF. The DNA of the CDR3 is TGTGCCAGTAGGGGAGGGTACAGTCAGCCCCAGCATTTT. This chain joins TRBV19 and TRBJ1-5; D remains unclear. The V end lost 6 bases, the J end lost 6 bases, and 12 bases lay between the germline ends. The CDR3 totals 13 residues. The germline gives CDR1 LNHDA, CDR2 SQIVND (reference sequence).

V gene TRBV3-1 (or the pseudogene TRBV3-2) combines with J gene TRBJ1-2, with no clear D. Germline-derived CDR1 and CDR2 are LGHDT and YNNKEL (reference sequence). The ends were cut back, 3 bases at V and 7 bases at J, with 12 bases in the middle. CDR3 length: 13 residues. This chain's CDR3 is CASSHIRETGYTF. CDR3 in DNA: TGTGCCAGCAGCCATATCCGGGAGACTGGCTACACCTTC.

The DNA of the CDR3 is TGTGCCAGCAGCTTAAAGAGGAGCGTCGCGAGCAATCAGCCCCAGCATTTT. It is translated as CASSLKRSVASNQPQHF. This chain connects TRBV11-3 to TRBJ1-5; D gene ambiguous. V lost 2 bases and J lost 1, with 15 bases in between. In germline, CDR1 is SGHNT, CDR2 YENEEA. The CDR3 runs to 17 residues.

The chain recombines TRBV11-2 with TRBJ2-1, with 8 bases that match TRBD2. Germline-derived CDR1 and CDR2 are SGHAT and FQNNGV. This CDR3 region has 13 residues. J was trimmed by 6 bases and V by 8 bases; bases with no gene match: 6. The CDR3 bases are TGTGCCAGCCGAGCGGGAGAGATCAATGAGCAGTTCTTC. This gives the protein CASRAGEINEQFF.

The V gene is TRBV7-2, the J gene TRBJ2-3; the D gene is possibly TRBD2 (6 bases). The V and J ends lost 1 base and 4 bases respectively, with 9 bases between them. CDR1 and CDR2 from the germline V gene are SGHTA and FQGNSA. This CDR3 contains 14 residues. CDR3 DNA sequence: TGTGCCAGCAGCTTAGGGGACTTCGCAGATACGCAGTATTTT. It specifies CASSLGDFADTQYF.

A single count supports this clone. V and J are TRBV5-1 and TRBJ1-5, with a weak D call TRBD1 (5 bases). The V gene's germline CDR1 is SGHRS and CDR2 YFSETQ. V was pared by 0 bases and J by 4 bases, with 11 bases between. CDR3 length: 15 residues. The CDR3 sequence is CASSLVDSRNQPQHF. The CDR3 region has the DNA TGCGCCAGCAGCTTGGTCGACAGCCGTAATCAGCCCCAGCATTTT.

The chain employs TRBV9 and TRBJ1-3, with 9 bases aligning to TRBD1. Germline loops: CDR1 SGDLS, CDR2 YYNGEE. With 0 bases clipped from V and 3 bases from J, the junction kept 10 bases outside the gene matches. This CDR3 region has 18 residues. The CDR3, as DNA: TGTGCCAGCAGCGTAGATAACGGGGACAGGGCGCTTGGAAACACCATATATTTT. Its translation: CASSVDNGDRALGNTIYF.

The chain joins TRBV3-1 (or the pseudogene TRBV3-2) to TRBJ2-5; 7 bases line up with TRBD1. Germline CDR1 and CDR2: LGHDT and YNNKEL (reference sequence). The junction had 9 bases not matched to a gene; V was cut back by 2 bases and J by 3 bases. This CDR3 is 16 amino acids long. This chain's CDR3 is CASSQRLRDRKETQYF. CDR3 nucleotide sequence: TGTGCCAGCAGCCAAAGGCTCCGGGACAGAAAAGAGACCCAGTACTTC.

This chain uses TRBV5-8 with TRBJ1-2; TRBD1 is a possible D gene (5 bases). This CDR3 is built from 16 residues. Germline values: CDR1 SGHTS, CDR2 YDEGEE. Trimming took off 1 base at V and 0 bases at J, with 13 bases between the two ends. CDR3 bases: TGTGCCAGCAGCTTGACCGGCAGGGAAGCTAACTATGGCTACACCTTC. Protein: CASSLTGREANYGYTF. The variable domain in full, with the rest retrieved from reference TRBV5-8 and TRBJ1-2, is EAGVTQSPTHLIKTRGQQATLRCSPISGHTSVYWYQQALGLGLQFLLWYDEGEERNRGNFPPRFSGRQFPNYSSELNVNALELEDSALYLCASSLTGREANYGYTFGSGTRLTVV.

CDR3 amino acids: CASSWTGVNYEQYF. In DNA form, the CDR3 reads TGTGCCAGCAGCTGGACAGGGGTGAACTACGAGCAGTACTTC. The chain couples TRBV5-4 to TRBJ2-7; 9 nucleotides align to TRBD1. The CDR3 length is 14 residues. V dropped 3 bases and J dropped 3; count of bases not matched to a gene: 4. The germline CDR1 and CDR2 sequences are SGHNT and YYREEE (reference sequence).

The rearrangement links TRBV5-5 to TRBJ2-7; 7 bases match TRBD1. The CDR3 spans 15 residues. V lost 3 bases and J lost 5; bases outside the gene matches: 11. Germline loops: CDR1 SGHKS, CDR2 YYEKEE (reference sequence). CDR3 DNA: TGTGCCAGCAGCTACTTGGGACAGCTTACTCACGAGCAGTACTTC. Protein sequence: CASSYLGQLTHEQYF.

The chain combines TRBV7-6 with TRBJ2-7; 8 nucleotides agree with TRBD1. This CDR3 is built from 15 residues. The V gene end was trimmed by 0 bases and the J gene end by 3 bases; junction bases not matched to a gene: 4. CDR1 and CDR2 (germline): SGHVS, FNYEAQ. The CDR3 nucleotides read TGTGCCAGCAGCTTAGCGGAAACAGGGGGCTACGAGCAGTACTTC. Its translation is CASSLAETGGYEQYF.

The V and J genes are TRBV5-1 and TRBJ2-1; perhaps TRBD1 as D (6 bases). The CDR3 sequence is 15 residues long. CDR1 is SGHRS and CDR2 is YFSETQ in the germline V gene. V lost 0 bases, J lost 9 bases, and 16 bases lay in between. The CDR3 loop reads CASSLGKDSLFEQFF. CDR3 in DNA: TGCGCCAGCAGCTTGGGGAAGGACAGCCTCTTTGAGCAGTTCTTC.

The chain uses TRBV10-3 and TRBJ1-2; D remains ambiguous. With 10 bases removed from V and 4 bases from J, the gap between germline ends came to 19 bases. Germline CDR1 reads ENHRY; CDR2 reads SYGVKD. The CDR3 loop spans 14 amino acids. CDR3 nucleotides: TGTGCCAACCTTACCTGGACTGCAGTCTATGGCTACACCTTC. Residues: CANLTWTAVYGYTF.

The chain is built from TRBV3-1 (or the pseudogene TRBV3-2) and TRBJ2-3, with a weak D call TRBD2 (5 bases). Germline V gives CDR1 LGHDT, CDR2 YNNKEL (reference sequence). This CDR3 is 14 amino acids long. Trimming cost V 6 bases and J 6 bases, with 16 bases left between them. CDR3 amino acids: CASRGHRGRDTQYF. The CDR3 DNA is TGTGCCAGCAGAGGGCACCGGGGAAGGGATACGCAGTATTTT.

The rearrangement joins TRBV4-3 to TRBJ2-3; no clear D gene. The CDR3 contains 14 residues. V lost 0 bases and J 4 bases, leaving 8 bases between the germline ends. Germline assignment: CDR1 LGHNA and CDR2 YSLEER. CDR3 coding DNA: TGCGCCAGCAGCCAAGAAACCCACTCAGATACGCAGTATTTT. Translated: CASSQETHSDTQYF.

The chain couples TRBV7-8 to TRBJ1-5; 7 bases are a match to TRBD1. V shed 3 bases, J shed 3 bases, and the junction held 5 bases outside the gene matches. The germline V gene has CDR1 SGHVS and CDR2 FQNEAQ. The CDR3 contains 15 residues. The CDR3 is CASSLGRGTNQPQHF. CDR3 bases: TGTGCCAGCAGCTTGGGCAGGGGGACCAATCAGCCCCAGCATTTT.

The CDR3 DNA reads as TGTGCCAGCAGTGACGGGACATTTAACTATGGCTACACCTTC. It encodes CASSDGTFNYGYTF. This rearrangement joins TRBV6-1 to TRBJ1-2; possible D gene TRBD1, 6 bases. The CDR3 is 14 amino acids. Trimming took off 3 bases at V and 1 base at J, with 9 bases between the two ends. CDR1 and CDR2 (germline): MNHNS, SASEGT.

V is TRBV28 and J is TRBJ2-1; 7 bases line up with TRBD1. In germline, CDR1 is MDHEN, CDR2 SYDVKM. The CDR3 is 14 residues long. The V and J ends lost 6 bases and 5 bases, in that order; junction bases with no gene match: 7. The CDR3 region is CASSPGTENNEQFF. The CDR3 DNA sequence: TGTGCCAGCAGCCCCGGGACAGAGAACAATGAGCAGTTCTTC.

J is TRBJ1-2 and V is TRBV5-4, with 11 bases fitting TRBD1. This CDR3 has 14 residues. Germline values: CDR1 SGHNT, CDR2 YYREEE (reference sequence). After removal of 4 bases from V and 4 bases from J, the junction contained 3 bases not matched to a gene. This CDR3 is CASSQGQGGYGYTF. The CDR3 bases are TGTGCCAGCAGCCAGGGACAGGGGGGCTATGGCTACACCTTC.

The chain links TRBV29-1 to TRBJ2-1, with 7 bases aligning to TRBD2. The CDR3 is made up of 13 amino acids. V gave up 8 bases and J gave up 2 bases; unmatched junction bases: 6. CDR1 is SQVTM, CDR2 ANQGSEA, per germline. CDR3 DNA: TGCAGCTATAAGACTAGCCCCTACAATGAGCAGTTCTTC. It translates to CSYKTSPYNEQFF.

In its sample, this clone was seen a few times. The chain combines TRBV9 with TRBJ2-7, with D tentatively TRBD2 (5 bases). Germline values: CDR1 SGDLS, CDR2 YYNGEE. Trimming shortened V by 2 bases and J by 7 bases, and 16 bases separated the two germline ends. The CDR3 is made up of 14 amino acids. The CDR3 loop reads CASSVGLNSGEQYF. CDR3 DNA: TGTGCCAGCAGCGTGGGCTTGAACTCGGGGGAGCAGTACTTC.